This T cell receptor beta chain is drawn from a study of T-cell memory formation after mild COVID-19. In the study overall: TCR clusters showed largely donor specificity.

V trimming: 3 bases; J trimming: 7 bases; junction bases outside the gene matches: 9. The V gene's germline CDR1 is DFQATT and CDR2 SNEGSKA (reference sequence). The CDR3 is 15 residues long. Libraries for TCRalpha and TCRbeta carried sample barcodes and unique molecular identifiers via 5'RACE. TCRdb used MiXCR to reprocess the 5' RACE reads, holding one entry per CDR3 protein. The data contain some 46,000 distinct CDR3 sequences, approximately 7% of them singletons. The specimen sequenced was PBMCs or a T cell subset sorted from them (not recorded which). The clonotype was recovered from an adult who had mild COVID-19 (a few samples of this study predate the infection). Cell type and time point are not known. The chain carries TRBV20-1 and TRBJ2-3; TRBD2 aligns across 11 bases. In DNA, the CDR3 is TGCAGTGCTAGGGTTATAGCGGGAGGGCCACATACGCAGTATTTT. It specifies CSARVIAGGPHTQYF.